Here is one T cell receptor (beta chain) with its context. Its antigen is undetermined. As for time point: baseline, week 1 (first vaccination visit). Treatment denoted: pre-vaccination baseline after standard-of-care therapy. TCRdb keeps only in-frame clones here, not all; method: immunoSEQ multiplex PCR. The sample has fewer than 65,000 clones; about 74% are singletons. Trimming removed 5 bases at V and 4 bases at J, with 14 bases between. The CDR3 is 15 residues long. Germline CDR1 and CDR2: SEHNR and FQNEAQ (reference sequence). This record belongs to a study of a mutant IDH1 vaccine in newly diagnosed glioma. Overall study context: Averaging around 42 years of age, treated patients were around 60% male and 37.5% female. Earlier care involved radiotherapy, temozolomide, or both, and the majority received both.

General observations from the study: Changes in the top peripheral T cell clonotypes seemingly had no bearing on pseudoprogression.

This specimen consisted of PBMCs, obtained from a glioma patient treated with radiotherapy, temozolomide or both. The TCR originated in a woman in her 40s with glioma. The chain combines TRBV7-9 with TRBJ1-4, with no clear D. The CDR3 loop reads CASSPPSAGNEKLFF. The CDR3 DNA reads TGTGCCAGCAGCCCCCCAAGCGCGGGTAATGAAAAACTGTTTTTT.